These T cell receptor beta chains were read from a single sample in a study of blood T cell repertoires in COVID-19. TCRdb's copy holds only in-frame clones and misses some; the assay was immunoSEQ multiplex PCR. Of just over 300,000 clones listed, around nine tenths are singletons. Sequencing was carried out using peripheral blood. The source of these receptors is a woman in her twenties or thirties with COVID-19, enrolled during active disease. Each CDR3 is given with its conserved first and last residue. The order of the fields is V gene, D gene, J gene, clone size, CDR3 protein, CDR3 DNA. A D gene is named only where the DNA matches it firmly. The listing skips clone size in some rows; elsewhere it reads once, few, many or a size class.

TRBV25-1	NA	TRBJ2-1	NA	CASSEPGHQPEQFF	TGTGCCAGCAGTGAACCGGGACACCAACCTGAGCAGTTCTTC
TRBV5-1	TRBD2	TRBJ2-2	NA	CASSPLMTSGGRPNTGELFF	TGCGCCAGCAGCCCACTAATGACTAGCGGGGGGCGTCCGAACACCGGGGAGCTGTTTTTT
TRBV5-1	TRBD1	TRBJ1-2	NA	CASSLGQGSGGYTF	TGCGCCAGCAGCTTGGGACAGGGCTCTGGCGGCTACACCTTC
TRBV7-9	NA	TRBJ1-5	NA	CATTVGRQPQHF	TGTGCCACGACAGTAGGGCGTCAGCCCCAGCATTTT
TRBV5-1	NA	TRBJ2-5	NA	CASSLAQVGTQYF	TGCGCCAGCAGCTTGGCCCAGGTGGGGACCCAGTACTTC
TRBV5-4	TRBD1	TRBJ1-1	NA	CASSPTGQGRTEAFF	TGTGCCAGCAGCCCTACGGGACAGGGACGAACTGAAGCTTTCTTT
TRBV2	TRBD2	TRBJ2-1	NA	CASSDPVAGNNEQFF	TGTGCCAGCAGTGATCCCGTAGCGGGAAACAATGAGCAGTTCTTC
TRBV4-1	TRBD1	TRBJ1-2	NA	CASSQEARTGAQHYGYTF	TGCGCCAGCAGCCAAGAGGCTAGGACAGGGGCGCAACACTATGGCTACACCTTC
TRBV4-1	NA	TRBJ2-1	NA	CASSQDPLQYYNEQFF	TGCGCCAGCAGCCAAGATCCTCTTCAGTACTACAATGAGCAGTTCTTC
TRBV3-1/TRBV3-2	NA	TRBJ1-1	NA	CASGQGRNTEAFF	TGTGCCAGCGGTCAGGGGCGGAACACTGAAGCTTTCTTT
TRBV4-1	TRBD1	TRBJ2-1	NA	CASSRPGQGRLEQFF	TGCGCCAGCAGCCGACCGGGACAGGGCCGGTTGGAGCAGTTCTTC
TRBV19	TRBD1	TRBJ1-4	NA	CASSPGQGDEKLFF	TGTGCCAGTAGTCCAGGACAGGGGGATGAAAAACTGTTTTTT
TRBV24-1	TRBD1	TRBJ1-1	NA	CATSDSRQGGTEAFF	TGTGCCACCAGTGATTCCCGACAGGGTGGGACTGAAGCTTTCTTT
TRBV5-1	TRBD1	TRBJ1-1	few	CASSSGTGDFNTEAFF	TGCGCCAGCAGCTCCGGGACAGGGGATTTTAACACTGAAGCTTTCTTT
TRBV6-5	NA	TRBJ2-1	once	CASSLRERAYNEQFF	TGTGCCAGCAGTTTGAGGGAGAGGGCCTACAATGAGCAGTTCTTC
TRBV24-1	TRBD1	TRBJ2-2	NA	CATSDTGTGGTGELFF	TGTGCCACCAGTGATACCGGGACAGGGGGCACCGGGGAGCTGTTTTTT
TRBV20-1	NA	TRBJ2-1	NA	CSARWGPEQFF	TGCAGTGCTAGATGGGGCCCGGAGCAGTTCTTC